The sequence of this TCR beta chain was determined in a study of blood T cells in healthy people across ages. Study-level results: Roughly linearly, TCR beta diversity per million T cells fell as age increased.

Trimming took 0 bases from V and 6 from J; bases not matched to a gene: 8. The CDR3 has 15 residues. CDR1 and CDR2 from the germline V gene are DFQATT and SNEGSKA (reference sequence). Sample-barcoded 5' priming and a J-beta primer mix drove a second PCR of 7 to 11 cycles. Every sample produced at least 2.5 million CDR3-containing paired-end reads. Via MiXCR, TCRdb re-called the 5' RACE reads, giving one row per CDR3 protein. Seen here are some 690,000 distinct CDR3 sequences, 22% observed once, and the top ten hold around a fifth. On this clonotype itself: The antigen is unknown.

The specimen was blood. This rearrangement joins TRBV20-1 to TRBJ2-1; 7 bases map to TRBD2. The TCR was taken from a man between 65 and 79 years old in good health. The DNA for the CDR3 is TGCAGTGCTAGAGATCGGGTAGCGGGCGTCAATGAGCAGTTCTTC. It translates to CSARDRVAGVNEQFF.